These T cell receptor beta chains were read from a single sample in a study of control samples from healthy donors and cancer patients. Assay used: immunoSEQ multiplex PCR; TCRdb lists only in-frame clones, some missing. The sample carries 150,000 to 200,000 clones, approximately 90% recorded once. Sequenced sample: blood. The source is a woman aged 30 to 39 in good health. Each CDR3 is given with its conserved first and last residue. A D gene is named only where the DNA matches it firmly. The size entry is marked missing in some rows and otherwise reads once, few, many or a size class.

V gene	D gene	J gene	clone size	CDR3 protein	CDR3 DNA
TRBV4-1	TRBD1	TRBJ1-5	-	CASSQDAGQNNQPQHF	TGCGCCAGCAGCCAAGATGCGGGACAGAACAATCAGCCCCAGCATTTT
TRBV25-1	-	TRBJ2-7	-	CASSELEGGGAYEQYF	TGTGCCAGCAGTGAATTAGAAGGGGGCGGGGCCTACGAGCAGTACTTC
TRBV24-1	-	TRBJ2-1	-	CATSAQDSGSYNEQFF	TGTGCCACCAGTGCCCAGGACAGCGGCTCCTACAATGAGCAGTTCTTC
TRBV7-6	TRBD2	TRBJ2-3	-	CASSLGLAADTQYF	TGTGCCAGCAGCTTAGGACTAGCAGCAGATACGCAGTATTTT
TRBV25-1	-	TRBJ2-5	-	CASSEAAGYQETQYF	TGTGCCAGCAGTGAAGCCGCGGGGTACCAAGAGACCCAGTACTTC
TRBV19	-	TRBJ1-5	-	CASTQGASNQPQHF	TGTGCCAGTACGCAAGGGGCGAGCAATCAGCCCCAGCATTTT
TRBV19	-	TRBJ1-6	-	CASSTHSGYDSPLHF	TGTGCCAGTAGTACCCATTCGGGATACGATTCACCCCTCCACTTT
TRBV6-5	-	TRBJ2-7	-	CASSPFGSSYEQYF	TGTGCCAGCAGCCCCTTCGGGAGCTCCTACGAGCAGTACTTC
TRBV27	TRBD1	TRBJ1-2	once	CASSPGQVYYGYTF	TGTGCCAGCAGTCCGGGACAGGTCTACTATGGCTACACCTTC
TRBV21-1	-	TRBJ1-3	-	CASSKSEKHCGNTIYF	TGTGCCAGCAGCAAAAGCGAAAAGCACTGTGGAAACACCATATATTTT
TRBV2	-	TRBJ1-1	-	CARWAQTMVMNTEAFF	TGTGCCCGCTGGGCCCAGACAATGGTGATGAACACTGAAGCTTTCTTT
TRBV19	-	TRBJ1-5	-	CASNPGTRSNQPQHF	TGTGCCAGTAACCCAGGAACCCGGAGCAATCAGCCCCAGCATTTT
TRBV11-2	-	TRBJ2-7	-	CASSFGFEQYF	TGTGCCAGCAGCTTTGGCTTCGAGCAGTACTTC
TRBV2	TRBD1	TRBJ2-5	-	CASSGTGTGQETQYF	TGTGCCAGCAGTGGGACCGGGACAGGCCAAGAGACCCAGTACTTC
TRBV7-6	-	TRBJ1-4	-	CANSPAGHPTNEKLFF	TGTGCCAACAGCCCCGCGGGCCACCCAACTAATGAAAAACTGTTTTTT
TRBV4-3	-	TRBJ2-1	-	CASSLGNEQFF	TGCGCCAGCAGCCTAGGTAATGAGCAGTTCTTC
TRBV4-3	TRBD2	TRBJ2-1	-	CASSQVGLAYNEQFF	TGCGCCAGCAGCCAAGTAGGACTAGCCTACAATGAGCAGTTCTTC
TRBV7-2	TRBD2	TRBJ2-1	-	CASSLAKRLAEGFYNEQFF	TGTGCCAGCAGCTTAGCGAAAAGACTAGCGGAGGGATTCTACAATGAGCAGTTCTTC
TRBV6-2/TRBV6-3	-	TRBJ2-7	-	CASSYSTARYEQYF	TGTGCCAGCAGTTACTCGACCGCGAGGTACGAGCAGTACTTC
TRBV19	TRBD2	TRBJ2-7	few	CASSTGTSGRAYEQYF	TGTGCCAGTAGTACCGGGACTAGCGGGAGGGCCTACGAGCAGTACTTC
TRBV18	-	TRBJ1-2	-	CASSPQGNYGYTF	TGTGCCAGCTCACCACAGGGTAACTATGGCTACACCTTC
TRBV10-1	-	TRBJ1-1	-	CASSRSNEDHMNTEAFF	TGCGCCAGCAGCAGATCAAATGAAGATCACATGAACACTGAAGCTTTCTTT
TRBV7-3	-	TRBJ2-7	-	CASSPRDGSTYEQYF	TGTGCCAGCAGCCCAAGGGACGGGTCTACCTACGAGCAGTACTTC
TRBV7-2	TRBD2	TRBJ2-7	-	CASSPKAGGSYEQYF	TGTGCCAGCAGCCCCAAAGCGGGGGGAAGCTACGAGCAGTACTTC
TRBV27	TRBD2	TRBJ2-7	-	CASSVGLAVSYEQYF	TGTGCCAGCAGCGTGGGACTAGCGGTGTCCTACGAGCAGTACTTC
TRBV6-6	-	TRBJ2-1	-	CASAGNEQFF	TGTGCCAGCGCTGGCAATGAGCAGTTCTTC
TRBV12-3/TRBV12-4	-	TRBJ2-1	-	CASKLGSEQFF	TGTGCCAGCAAGCTAGGCTCTGAGCAGTTCTTC
TRBV7-2	-	TRBJ1-4	-	CASGKLGEKLFF	TGTGCCAGCGGGAAGCTAGGGGAAAAACTGTTTTTT
TRBV27	-	TRBJ1-4	-	CASRLQATNEKLFF	TGTGCCAGCAGGCTACAGGCCACTAATGAAAAACTGTTTTTT
TRBV7-8	-	TRBJ2-3	-	CASSPDSTDTQYF	TGTGCCAGCAGCCCAGACAGCACAGATACGCAGTATTTT
TRBV7-6	TRBD2	TRBJ2-1	-	CASSLMGLAGGNYNEQFF	TGTGCCAGCAGCTTAATGGGACTAGCGGGGGGAAACTACAATGAGCAGTTCTTC
TRBV6-2/TRBV6-3	-	TRBJ2-7	-	CASSQTDYEQYF	TGTGCCAGCAGCCAGACAGACTACGAGCAGTACTTC
TRBV5-1	-	TRBJ1-5	-	CASSLAPGSNQPQHF	TGCGCCAGCAGCTTGGCCCCAGGGAGCAATCAGCCCCAGCATTTT
TRBV28	TRBD1	TRBJ2-7	-	CASSSGQASYEQYF	TGTGCCAGCTCATCCGGACAGGCCTCCTACGAGCAGTACTTC
TRBV28	-	TRBJ2-5	-	CASSPSRPETQYF	TGTGCCAGCAGTCCCTCACGGCCGGAGACCCAGTACTTC
TRBV24-1	-	TRBJ1-5	-	CATSGGRNQPQHF	TGTGCCACCTCGGGGGGTCGCAATCAGCCCCAGCATTTT
TRBV19	-	TRBJ1-2	-	CASTPRSESRSGYTF	TGTGCCAGTACCCCCCGGTCTGAGAGCCGCTCTGGCTACACCTTC
TRBV27	-	TRBJ2-7	-	CASSWGFSYEQYF	TGTGCCAGCAGTTGGGGGTTCTCCTACGAGCAGTACTTC
TRBV12-3/TRBV12-4	-	TRBJ2-2	-	CASSPPYGELFF	TGTGCCAGCAGTCCGCCGTACGGGGAGCTGTTTTTT
TRBV29-1	-	TRBJ2-1	-	CRGLNSYNEQFF	TGCAGGGGTTTAAACTCCTACAATGAGCAGTTCTTC
TRBV5-1	-	TRBJ2-6	-	CASSLEGLGANVLTF	TGCGCCAGCAGCTTGGAAGGGCTTGGGGCCAACGTCCTGACTTTC